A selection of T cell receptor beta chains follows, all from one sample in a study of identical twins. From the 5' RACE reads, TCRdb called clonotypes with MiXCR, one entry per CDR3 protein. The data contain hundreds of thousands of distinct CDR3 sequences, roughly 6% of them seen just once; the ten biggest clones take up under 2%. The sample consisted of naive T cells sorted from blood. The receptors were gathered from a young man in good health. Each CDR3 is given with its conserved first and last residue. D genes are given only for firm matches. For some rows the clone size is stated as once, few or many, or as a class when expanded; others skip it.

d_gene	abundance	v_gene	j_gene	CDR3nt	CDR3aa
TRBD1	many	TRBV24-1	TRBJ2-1	TGTGCCACCAGTGATTCCACAGGGGCCGCAGGTGAGCAGTTCTTC	CATSDSTGAAGEQFF
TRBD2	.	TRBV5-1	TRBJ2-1	TGCGCCAGCAGCTTGGCCGATTTGAGCGGGAGGCCCTTTGAGCAGTTCTTC	CASSLADLSGRPFEQFF
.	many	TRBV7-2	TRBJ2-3	TGTGCCAGCAGCATTATAGGACAAACAGATACGCAGTATTTT	CASSIIGQTDTQYF
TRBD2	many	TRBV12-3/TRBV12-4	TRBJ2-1	TGTGCCAGCAGTTTTTCTAGCGGCACCTACAATGAGCAGTTCTTC	CASSFSSGTYNEQFF
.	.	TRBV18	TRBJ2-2	TGTGCCAGCTCACCACCCGGAAGTGGGAGAGAAGCAGGGAGATTGTCCGGGGAGCTGTTTTTT	CASSPPGSGREAGRLSGELFF
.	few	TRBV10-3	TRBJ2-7	TGTGCCACCCGGACAGATTCGTGGGAGCAGTACTTC	CATRTDSWEQYF
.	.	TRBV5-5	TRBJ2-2	TGTGCCAGCAGCTTCGGCGTTGGCACCGGGGAGCTGTTTTTT	CASSFGVGTGELFF
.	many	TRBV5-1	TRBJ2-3	TGCGCCAGCCGCCGGGACCGGGCTACAGATACGCAGTATTTT	CASRRDRATDTQYF
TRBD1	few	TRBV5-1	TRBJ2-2	TGCGCCAGCAGCTTAACAGGGGGAAAAAACACCGGGGAGCTGTTTTTT	CASSLTGGKNTGELFF
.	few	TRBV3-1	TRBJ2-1	TGTGCCAGCAGCCAAGGTGACACGGGACTTCCTGTCAATGAGCAGTTCTTC	CASSQGDTGLPVNEQFF
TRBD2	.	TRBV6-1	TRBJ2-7	TGTGCCAGCAGTGACACTAGCGGGAGTCCCTACGAGCAGTACTTC	CASSDTSGSPYEQYF
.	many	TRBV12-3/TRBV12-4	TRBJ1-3	TGTGCCAGCAGCTACGACGGTGGAAACACCATATATTTT	CASSYDGGNTIYF
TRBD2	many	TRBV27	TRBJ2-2	TGTGCCAGCAGTTTCCTCGGACTAGCAGCGAACACCGGGGAGCTGTTTTTT	CASSFLGLAANTGELFF
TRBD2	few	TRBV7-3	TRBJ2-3	TGTGCCAGCAGCTTACGGCGGGAGGGCCGGTCAGATACGCAGTATTTT	CASSLRREGRSDTQYF
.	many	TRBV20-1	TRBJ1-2	TGCAGTGCTAGTTTGGCGGCCTATGGCTACACCTTC	CSASLAAYGYTF
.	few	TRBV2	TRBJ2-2	TGTGCCAGCAGTGAAGAGCGGTACACCGGGGAGCTGTTTTTT	CASSEERYTGELFF
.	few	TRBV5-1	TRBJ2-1	TGCGCCAGCAGAAACCGGACGGGCAGACCTACGGAGCAGTTCTTC	CASRNRTGRPTEQFF
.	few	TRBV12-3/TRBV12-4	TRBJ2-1	TGTGCCAGCAGCCCATGGCCCAGCAATGAGCAGTTCTTC	CASSPWPSNEQFF
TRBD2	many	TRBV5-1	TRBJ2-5	TGCGCCAGCAGCTTGGGGAGACGGCTAGCGGGAGACCAAGAGACCCAGTACTTC	CASSLGRRLAGDQETQYF
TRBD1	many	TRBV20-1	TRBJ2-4	TGCAGTGCTAGACGACAGGGTGGAAACATTCAGTACTTC	CSARRQGGNIQYF
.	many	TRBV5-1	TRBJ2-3	TGCGCCAGCAGCTTGTTCGAGGCCTCGGGTACAGATACGCAGTATTTT	CASSLFEASGTDTQYF
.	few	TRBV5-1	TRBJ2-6	TGCGCCAGCAGCTTGTCTTCAAGTCGGCCTGGGGCCAACGTCCTGACTTTC	CASSLSSSRPGANVLTF
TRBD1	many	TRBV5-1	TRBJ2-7	TGCGCCAGCAGCTTATCAGTCGTGGGACAGGGCGAGCAGTACTTC	CASSLSVVGQGEQYF
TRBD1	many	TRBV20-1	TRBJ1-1	TGCAGTGCTAGACCTCGGGACAGGGTGGTCACTGAAGCTTTCTTT	CSARPRDRVVTEAFF
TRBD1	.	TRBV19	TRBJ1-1	TGTGCCAGTAGTAACCGGGACAGGGGCAGGAACACTGAAGCTTTCTTT	CASSNRDRGRNTEAFF
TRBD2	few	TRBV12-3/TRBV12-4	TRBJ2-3	TGTGCCAGCAACTCCGGGACTAGCGGCCTCACAGATACGCAGTATTTT	CASNSGTSGLTDTQYF
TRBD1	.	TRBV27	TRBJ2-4	TGTGCCAGCAGTTTTCGCGGGACAGGGGCGATGGCGGGAGTTATGGGCCAAAACATTCAGTACTTC	CASSFRGTGAMAGVMGQNIQYF
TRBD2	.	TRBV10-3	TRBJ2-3	TGTGCCATCAGTGAGACCGGACTAGCGGCCGATACGCAGTATTTT	CAISETGLAADTQYF
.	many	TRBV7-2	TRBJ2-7	TGTGCCAGCAGCTTAGCCCCGGAATCCTACGAGCAGTACTTC	CASSLAPESYEQYF
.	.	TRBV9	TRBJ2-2	TGTGCCAGCAGCGTATTAGGGGGTCCGGGGTACACCGGGGAGCTGTTTTTT	CASSVLGGPGYTGELFF
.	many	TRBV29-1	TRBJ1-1	TGCAGCGTTGAAGGGGACTGGGGCACTGAAGCTTTCTTT	CSVEGDWGTEAFF
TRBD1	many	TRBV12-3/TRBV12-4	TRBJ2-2	TGTGCCAGCAGCCCGGGACAGGTGAACACCGGGGAGCTGTTTTTT	CASSPGQVNTGELFF
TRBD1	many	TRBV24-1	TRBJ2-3	TGTGCCACCAGTGATTTGGACCAGGGGGCTGACGCAGATACGCAGTATTTT	CATSDLDQGADADTQYF
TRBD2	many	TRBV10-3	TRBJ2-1	TGTGCCATCAGGGGACTAGCGGAGAATAATGAGCAGTTCTTC	CAIRGLAENNEQFF
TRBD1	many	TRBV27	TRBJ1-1	TGTGCCAGTTCCAGGGCAGGGGGACCTGAAGCTTTCTTT	CASSRAGGPEAFF
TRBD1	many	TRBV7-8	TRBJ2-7	TGTGCCAGCAGCTTCCACAGGGGGCCGAACTACGAGCAGTACTTC	CASSFHRGPNYEQYF
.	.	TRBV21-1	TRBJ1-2	TGTGCCAGCAGCAAAGGGAATGGCTACACCTTC	CASSKGNGYTF
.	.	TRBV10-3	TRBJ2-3	TGTGCCATCAACCCGGGACATCAAATCACAGATACGCAGTATTTT	CAINPGHQITDTQYF
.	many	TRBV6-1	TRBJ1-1	TGTGCCAGCAACGAACAAGCCTTAATGAACACTGAAGCTTTCTTT	CASNEQALMNTEAFF
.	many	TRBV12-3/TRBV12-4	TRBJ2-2	TGTGCCAGCTCCGAGGTTCCCGGGGAGCTGTTTTTT	CASSEVPGELFF
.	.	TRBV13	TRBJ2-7	TGTGCCAGCAGCTCCGCCGATATTAGCGGTATTGCCTACGAGCAGTACTTC	CASSSADISGIAYEQYF
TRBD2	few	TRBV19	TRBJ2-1	TGTGCCAGTAGGTCTACGGGACTAGTACAATATGAGCAGTTCTTC	CASRSTGLVQYEQFF
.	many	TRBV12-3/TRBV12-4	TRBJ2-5	TGTGCCAGCAGTTTCCACAGGGACCAGGAGACCCAGTACTTC	CASSFHRDQETQYF
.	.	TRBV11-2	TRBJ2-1	TGTGCCAGCAGCTTAGATTTCCAGTTCTTC	CASSLDFQFF
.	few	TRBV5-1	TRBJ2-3	TGCGCCAGCCGAATCAACAGTGGAGTCACAGATACGCAGTATTTT	CASRINSGVTDTQYF
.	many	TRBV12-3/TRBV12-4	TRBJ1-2	TGTGCCAGCAGGGTGTCTGGCTACACCTTC	CASRVSGYTF
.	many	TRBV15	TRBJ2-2	TGTGCCACCAGCAGAAGAAGACCCGCAAATAACCCACACGGGGAGCTGTTTTTT	CATSRRRPANNPHGELFF
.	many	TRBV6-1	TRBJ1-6	TGTGCCAGCGTGCCAGTTGACAGAACGAATTCACCCCTCCACTTT	CASVPVDRTNSPLHF
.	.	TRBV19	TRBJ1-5	TGTGCCAGTAGTAAGGACGGAGGATTAAGTAGCAATCAGCCCCAGCATTTT	CASSKDGGLSSNQPQHF